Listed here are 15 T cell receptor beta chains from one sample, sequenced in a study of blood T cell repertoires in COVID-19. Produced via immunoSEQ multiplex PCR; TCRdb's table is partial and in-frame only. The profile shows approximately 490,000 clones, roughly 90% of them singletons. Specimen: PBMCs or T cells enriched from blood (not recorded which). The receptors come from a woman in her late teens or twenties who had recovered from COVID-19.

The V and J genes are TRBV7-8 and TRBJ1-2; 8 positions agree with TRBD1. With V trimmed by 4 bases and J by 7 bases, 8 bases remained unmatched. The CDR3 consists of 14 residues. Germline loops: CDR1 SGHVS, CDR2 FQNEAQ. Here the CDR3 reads CASSSPGQDFGYTF. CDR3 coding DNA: TGTGCCAGCAGCTCCCCGGGACAGGATTTTGGCTACACCTTC.

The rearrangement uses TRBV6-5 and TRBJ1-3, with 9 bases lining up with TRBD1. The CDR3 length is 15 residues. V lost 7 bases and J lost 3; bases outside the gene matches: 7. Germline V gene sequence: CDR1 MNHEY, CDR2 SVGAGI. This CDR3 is CASTTGQGFGNTIYF. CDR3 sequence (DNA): TGTGCCAGCACCACGGGACAGGGCTTTGGAAACACCATATATTTT.

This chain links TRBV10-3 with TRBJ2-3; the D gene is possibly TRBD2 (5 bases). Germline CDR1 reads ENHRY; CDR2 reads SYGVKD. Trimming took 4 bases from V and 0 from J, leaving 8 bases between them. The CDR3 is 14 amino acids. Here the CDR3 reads CAISVGESTDTQYF. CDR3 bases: TGTGCCATCAGTGTTGGGGAGAGCACAGATACGCAGTATTTT.

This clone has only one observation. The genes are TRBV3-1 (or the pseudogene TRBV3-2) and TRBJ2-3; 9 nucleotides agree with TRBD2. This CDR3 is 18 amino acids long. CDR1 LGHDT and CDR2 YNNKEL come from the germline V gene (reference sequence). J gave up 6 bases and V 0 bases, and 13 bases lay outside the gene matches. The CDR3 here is CASSQDPLGGGGLDTQYF. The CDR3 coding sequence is TGTGCCAGCAGCCAAGATCCCTTAGGCGGGGGGGGCTTGGATACGCAGTATTTT.

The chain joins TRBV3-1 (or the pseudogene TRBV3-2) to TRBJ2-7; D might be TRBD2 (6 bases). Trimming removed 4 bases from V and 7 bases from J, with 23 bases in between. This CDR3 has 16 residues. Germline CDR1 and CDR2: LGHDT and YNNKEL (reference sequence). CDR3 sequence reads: CASSPLRSGHSWEQYF. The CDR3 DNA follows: TGTGCCAGCAGCCCCCTGCGGAGCGGGCACTCCTGGGAGCAGTACTTC.

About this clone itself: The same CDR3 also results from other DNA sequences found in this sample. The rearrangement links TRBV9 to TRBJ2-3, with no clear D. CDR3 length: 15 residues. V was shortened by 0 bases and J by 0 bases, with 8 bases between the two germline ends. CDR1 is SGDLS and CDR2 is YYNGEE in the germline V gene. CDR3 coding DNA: TGTGCCAGCAGCGTAGACGGCGGTAGCACAGATACGCAGTATTTT. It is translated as CASSVDGGSTDTQYF.

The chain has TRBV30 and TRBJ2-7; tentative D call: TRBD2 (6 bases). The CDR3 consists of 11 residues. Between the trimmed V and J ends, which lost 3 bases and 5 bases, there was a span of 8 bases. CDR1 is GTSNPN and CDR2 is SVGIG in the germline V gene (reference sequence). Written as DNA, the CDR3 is TGTGCCTGGAGCAGGAGGGACGAGCAGTACTTC. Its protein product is CAWSRRDEQYF.

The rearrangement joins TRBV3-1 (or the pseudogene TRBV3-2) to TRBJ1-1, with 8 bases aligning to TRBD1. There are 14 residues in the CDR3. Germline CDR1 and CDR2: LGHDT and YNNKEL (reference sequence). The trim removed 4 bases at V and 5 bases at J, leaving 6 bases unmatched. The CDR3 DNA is TGTGCCAGCAGCCTTGGACAGGGAGAAACTGAAGCTTTCTTT. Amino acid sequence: CASSLGQGETEAFF.

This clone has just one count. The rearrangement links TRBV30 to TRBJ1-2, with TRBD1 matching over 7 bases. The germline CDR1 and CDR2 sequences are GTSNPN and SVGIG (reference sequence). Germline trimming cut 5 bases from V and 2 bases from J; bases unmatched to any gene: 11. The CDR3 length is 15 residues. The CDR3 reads CAWVPISTGNYGYTF. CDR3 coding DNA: TGTGCCTGGGTACCGATTTCGACAGGGAACTATGGCTACACCTTC.

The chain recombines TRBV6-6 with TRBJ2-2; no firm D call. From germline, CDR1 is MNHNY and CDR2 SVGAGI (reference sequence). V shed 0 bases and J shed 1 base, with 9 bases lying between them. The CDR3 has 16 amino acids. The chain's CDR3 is CASSYSAEKNTGELFF. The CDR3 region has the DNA TGTGCCAGCAGTTACTCGGCAGAAAAGAACACCGGGGAGCTGTTTTTT.

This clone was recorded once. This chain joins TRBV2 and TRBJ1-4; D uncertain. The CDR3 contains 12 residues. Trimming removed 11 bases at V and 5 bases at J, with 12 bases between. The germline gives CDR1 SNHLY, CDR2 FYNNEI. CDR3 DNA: TGTGCCGGACGACGGGAGAATGAAAAACTGTTTTTT. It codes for CAGRRENEKLFF.

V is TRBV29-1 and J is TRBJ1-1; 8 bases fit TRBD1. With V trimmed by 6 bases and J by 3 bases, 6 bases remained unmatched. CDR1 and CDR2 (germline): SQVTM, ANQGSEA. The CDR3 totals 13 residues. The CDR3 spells CSVDPGGHTEAFF. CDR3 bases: TGCAGCGTAGACCCAGGGGGCCACACTGAAGCTTTCTTT.

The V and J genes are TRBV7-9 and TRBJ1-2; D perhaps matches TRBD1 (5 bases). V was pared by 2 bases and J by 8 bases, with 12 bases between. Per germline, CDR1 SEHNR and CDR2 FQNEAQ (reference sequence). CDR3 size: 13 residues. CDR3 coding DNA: TGTGCCAGCAGCTTATCCCCTTGGGGCGGCTACACCTTC. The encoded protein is CASSLSPWGGYTF.

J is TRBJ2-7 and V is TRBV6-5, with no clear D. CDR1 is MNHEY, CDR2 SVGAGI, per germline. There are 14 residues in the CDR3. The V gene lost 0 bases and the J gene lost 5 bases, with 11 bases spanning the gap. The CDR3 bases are TGTGCCAGCAGTTACTCGATGCAGGCTAACGAGCAGTACTTC. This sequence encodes CASSYSMQANEQYF.

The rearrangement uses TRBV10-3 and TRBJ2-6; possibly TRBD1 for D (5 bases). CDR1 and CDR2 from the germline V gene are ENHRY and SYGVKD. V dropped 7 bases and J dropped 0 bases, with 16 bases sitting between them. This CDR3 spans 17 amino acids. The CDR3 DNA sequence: TGTGCCATCAAGGCAGGGCCCACTTCCTCTGGGGCCAACGTCCTGACTTTC. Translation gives CAIKAGPTSSGANVLTF.